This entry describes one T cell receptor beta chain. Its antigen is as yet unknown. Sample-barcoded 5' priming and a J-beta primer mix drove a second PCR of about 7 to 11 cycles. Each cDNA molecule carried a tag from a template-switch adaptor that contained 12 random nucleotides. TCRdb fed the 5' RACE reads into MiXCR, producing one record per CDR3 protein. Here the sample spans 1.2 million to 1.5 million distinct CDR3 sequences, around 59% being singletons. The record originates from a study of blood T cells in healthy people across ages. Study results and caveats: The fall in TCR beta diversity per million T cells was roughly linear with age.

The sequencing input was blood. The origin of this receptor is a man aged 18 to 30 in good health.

The CDR3 loop is CASTLRGAGNTIYF. CDR3 nucleotide sequence: TGTGCCAGCACCCTTCGGGGGGCTGGAAACACCATATATTTT. J is TRBJ1-3 and V is TRBV7-6, with D perhaps TRBD1 (5 bases). Germline V gene data show CDR1 as SGHVS and CDR2 as FNYEAQ. The V end was cut by 7 bases, the J end by 2 bases, with 12 bases between. This CDR3 is built from 14 residues.